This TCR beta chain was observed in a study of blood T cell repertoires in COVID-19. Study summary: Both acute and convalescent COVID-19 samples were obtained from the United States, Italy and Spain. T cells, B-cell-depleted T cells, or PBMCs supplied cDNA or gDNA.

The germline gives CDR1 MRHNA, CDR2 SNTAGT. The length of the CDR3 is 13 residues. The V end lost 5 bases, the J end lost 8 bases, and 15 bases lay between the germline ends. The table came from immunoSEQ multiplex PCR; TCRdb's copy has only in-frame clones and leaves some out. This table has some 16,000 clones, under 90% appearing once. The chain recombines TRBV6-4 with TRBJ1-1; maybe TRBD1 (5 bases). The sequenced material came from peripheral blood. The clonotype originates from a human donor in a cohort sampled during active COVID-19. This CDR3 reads CASSNNRNSEAFF. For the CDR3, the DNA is TGTGCCAGCAGTAACAACAGGAACTCGGAAGCTTTCTTT.